This passage covers 30 T cell receptor beta chains from one sample sequenced in a study of cytomegalovirus exposure and HLA in healthy donors. With 60 Vbeta and 13 Jbeta primers, the PCR was carried out. Sequencing used immunoSEQ multiplex PCR; TCRdb keeps in-frame clones, though not all of them. The data hold around 49,000 clones, with about three quarters observed a single time. The sample consisted of PBMCs. All receptors derive from a man aged 30 to 45 in good health and CMV-seropositive.

V and J are TRBV11-2 and TRBJ1-2, with D tentatively TRBD1 (5 bases). This CDR3 spans 16 amino acids. The ends were cut back, 4 bases at V and 4 bases at J, with 19 bases in the middle. Germline V CDR1 and CDR2: SGHAT, FQNNGV. CDR3 DNA: TGTGCCAGCAGCTCCCTGGGACGGCAGGGACTCTATGGCTACACCTTC. It codes for CASSSLGRQGLYGYTF. Variable domain in full (rest from reference TRBV11-2 and TRBJ1-2): EAGVAQSPRYKIIEKRQSVAFWCNPISGHATLYWYQQILGQGPKLLIQFQNNGVVDDSQLPKDRFSAERLKGVDSTLKIQPAKLEDSAVYLCASSSLGRQGLYGYTFGSGTRLTVV.

This chain links TRBV15 with TRBJ1-2; TRBD1 matches 7 bases. This CDR3 spans 11 amino acids. Germline CDR1 LNHNV, CDR2 YYDKDF (reference sequence). Trimming at V came to 4 bases and at J to 14 bases, leaving 7 bases not matched to a gene. CDR3 residues: CATSTGTVLTF. CDR3 DNA sequence: TGTGCCACCAGCACGGGGACAGTACTAACCTTC.

This chain uses TRBV12-5 with TRBJ2-5; tentatively, D is TRBD1 (6 bases). This CDR3 has 14 residues. V lost 2 bases to trimming and J lost 5 bases, with 12 bases between them. Per the germline V gene, CDR1 is LGHNT and CDR2 is FRNRAP. The CDR3 region has the DNA TGTGCTAGTGGTTTGACGGGACACGGGGAGACCCAGTACTTC. Protein: CASGLTGHGETQYF. Variable domain in full (rest from reference TRBV12-5 and TRBJ2-5): DARVTQTPRHKVTEMGQEVTMRCQPILGHNTVFWYRQTMMQGLELLAYFRNRAPLDDSGMPKDRFSAEMPDATLATLKIQPSEPRDSAVYFCASGLTGHGETQYFGPGTRLLVL.

The gene calls are TRBV5-1 and TRBJ1-1, with D perhaps TRBD1 (5 bases). Germline CDR1 is SGHRS and CDR2 is YFSETQ. This CDR3 region has 14 residues. V was trimmed by 3 bases and J by 0 bases, leaving 9 bases between them. CDR3 bases: TGCGCCAGCAGCTCAGGGTCAATGAACACTGAAGCTTTCTTT. Amino acids: CASSSGSMNTEAFF.

The gene calls are TRBV5-4 and TRBJ2-1; 7 bases map to TRBD2. Looked up from germline, CDR1 is SGHNT and CDR2 is YYREEE (reference sequence). CDR3 length: 16 residues. V trimming: 2 bases; J trimming: 7 bases; junction bases outside the gene matches: 12. The CDR3 here is CASSFGAGTTNNEQFF. The CDR3, as DNA: TGTGCCAGCAGCTTTGGGGCCGGGACTACAAATAATGAGCAGTTCTTC.

The rearrangement uses TRBV9 and TRBJ1-5; D not resolved. There are 14 residues in the CDR3. Germline lookup yields CDR1 SGDLS and CDR2 YYNGEE. Trimming removed 7 bases at V and 3 bases at J, with 14 bases between. CDR3 sequence: CASGGTADNQPQHF. The CDR3 nucleotides read TGTGCCAGCGGTGGAACAGCTGACAATCAGCCCCAGCATTTT.

As to this clone: Other DNA sequences in the same sample also yield this CDR3. The rearrangement uses TRBV28 and TRBJ2-3; possibly TRBD2 for D (6 bases). V was clipped by 6 bases and J by 2 bases, with 15 bases between them. The CDR3 has 15 residues. CDR1 is MDHEN and CDR2 is SYDVKM in the germline V gene. The CDR3, as DNA: TGTGCCAGCAGCGGGGGTCTTGTACTCACAGATACGCAGTATTTT. Translated, it gives CASSGGLVLTDTQYF.

There are many counts of this clone. The V and J genes are TRBV5-6 and TRBJ1-1; 11 nucleotides line up with TRBD1. There are 17 residues in the CDR3. V gave up 5 bases and J gave up 3 bases; unmatched junction bases: 12. The germline gives CDR1 SGHDT, CDR2 YYEEEE. The CDR3 DNA follows: TGTGCCAGCAGTCCGGACAGGGGGCTGTATATGGACACTGAAGCTTTCTTT. It codes for CASSPDRGLYMDTEAFF.

The V and J genes are TRBV27 and TRBJ1-4; D unresolved. The germline V gene has CDR1 MNHEY and CDR2 SMNVEV (reference sequence). Trimming pared 6 bases from V and 4 bases from J, leaving 3 bases between. This CDR3 is 11 amino acids long. CDR3 coding DNA: TGTGCCAGCAGCCATAATGAAAAACTGTTTTTT. It specifies CASSHNEKLFF.

The chain is built from TRBV7-2 and TRBJ2-7; 7 nucleotides match TRBD1. The CDR3 is made up of 14 amino acids. CDR1 and CDR2 from the germline V gene are SGHTA and FQGNSA. With V trimmed by 2 bases and J by 3 bases, 4 bases remained unmatched. The chain's CDR3 is CASSLQRQGYEQYF. DNA of the CDR3: TGTGCCAGCAGCTTACAACGACAGGGCTACGAGCAGTACTTC.

The genes are TRBV14 and TRBJ2-3, with 7 bases identical to TRBD2. Germline CDR1 reads SGHDN; CDR2 reads FVKESK. The CDR3 contains 15 residues. After removal of 1 base from V and 3 bases from J, the junction contained 4 bases not matched to a gene. CDR3 sequence: CASSQVGLVTDTQYF. The CDR3, as DNA: TGTGCCAGCAGCCAAGTCGGACTAGTTACAGATACGCAGTATTTT. Based on the CDR3 plus reference TRBV14 and TRBJ2-3, the full variable domain is EAGVTQFPSHSVIEKGQTVTLRCDPISGHDNLYWYRRVMGKEIKFLLHFVKESKQDESGMPNNRFLAERTGGTYSTLKVQPAELEDSGVYFCASSQVGLVTDTQYFGPGTRLTVL.

This chain joins TRBV9 and TRBJ1-2; a possible D gene is TRBD1 (5 bases). The germline V gene has CDR1 SGDLS and CDR2 YYNGEE. The ends were cut back, 2 bases at V and 0 bases at J, with 11 bases in the middle. The CDR3 runs to 15 residues. The CDR3 nucleotides read TGTGCCAGCAGCGTGAGCAGGGAAGCTAACTATGGCTACACCTTC. Its translation is CASSVSREANYGYTF.

Details on this clone: Other DNA sequences in the sample encode the same CDR3. The chain links TRBV6-5 to TRBJ2-5; D is unclear. This CDR3 contains 13 residues. The germline CDR1 and CDR2 sequences are MNHEY and SVGAGI. Trimming removed 3 bases at V and 5 bases at J, with 10 bases between. The CDR3 protein is CASSYSGWETQYF. CDR3 coding DNA: TGTGCCAGCAGTTATTCGGGTTGGGAGACCCAGTACTTC.

V gene TRBV6-5 combines with J gene TRBJ1-3, with TRBD1 as a possible D gene (6 bases). V lost 7 bases and J 2 bases, leaving 15 bases between the germline ends. This CDR3 contains 15 residues. Germline CDR1 is MNHEY and CDR2 is SVGAGI. CDR3 in amino acids: CASKVAQGTGNTIYF. As DNA, the CDR3 is TGTGCCAGCAAGGTCGCCCAGGGGACTGGAAACACCATATATTTT.

CDR3 sequence (DNA): TGTGCCAGCAGTGAAGGGGAGAGCTCTGGAAACACCATATATTTT. Translating it yields CASSEGESSGNTIYF. The rearrangement uses TRBV2 and TRBJ1-3; D is uncertain. This CDR3 is built from 15 residues. The V end was cut by 1 base, the J end by 0 bases, with 7 bases between. The V gene's germline CDR1 is SNHLY and CDR2 FYNNEI.

The chain employs TRBV5-6 and TRBJ2-1; 7 bases align to TRBD2. There are 15 residues in the CDR3. With V trimmed by 3 bases and J by 2 bases, 5 bases remained unmatched. Germline assignment: CDR1 SGHDT and CDR2 YYEEEE. The DNA for the CDR3 is TGTGCCAGCAGCTGGGGAGGGATCCCCTACAATGAGCAGTTCTTC. Residues: CASSWGGIPYNEQFF.

This sequence joins TRBV6-6 and TRBJ2-7, with 7 bases identical to TRBD1. Germline lookup yields CDR1 MNHNY and CDR2 SVGAGI (reference sequence). The CDR3 consists of 13 residues. V was clipped by 4 bases and J by 3 bases; unmatched bases: 3. The CDR3 sequence is CASSWTGGYEQYF. The CDR3 nucleotides read TGTGCCAGCAGTTGGACAGGAGGCTACGAGCAGTACTTC.

The chain uses TRBV7-3 and TRBJ2-5; 10 bases fit TRBD2. Germline trimming cut 5 bases from V and 4 bases from J; bases unmatched to any gene: 4. The CDR3 has 14 amino acids. From germline, CDR1 is SGHTA and CDR2 FQGTGA. This CDR3 reads CASSPSGGAETQYF. The CDR3 nucleotides are TGTGCCAGCAGCCCCAGCGGGGGGGCAGAGACCCAGTACTTC.

The V call is TRBV11-2, the J call TRBJ2-1, with D maybe TRBD1 (6 bases). Deletions cut 4 bases from V and 7 bases from J, with 11 bases between. The CDR3 runs to 13 residues. Germline values: CDR1 SGHAT, CDR2 FQNNGV. CDR3 amino acids: CASSSTGLNEQFF. The DNA of the CDR3 is TGTGCCAGCAGCTCAACAGGGTTGAATGAGCAGTTCTTC.

CDR3 nucleotides: TGTGCCAGCACCGACGGGGGGGCCGGTGAAAAACTGTTTTTT. Translating gives CASTDGGAGEKLFF. This sequence joins TRBV6-6 and TRBJ1-4, with TRBD1 as a possible D gene (6 bases). Germline V gene lookup returns CDR1 MNHNY and CDR2 SVGAGI (reference sequence). The CDR3 length is 14 residues. The V end was cut by 7 bases, the J end by 7 bases, with 16 bases between.

The chain is built from TRBV9 and TRBJ1-1, with 8 bases matching TRBD1. Unmatched junction bases numbered 9, after V lost 4 bases and J lost 1 base. CDR3 length equals 16 residues. Germline loops: CDR1 SGDLS, CDR2 YYNGEE. The CDR3 loop is CASSPGQGGGNTEAFF. The CDR3 nucleotides are TGTGCCAGCAGCCCTGGACAGGGTGGCGGGAACACTGAAGCTTTCTTT.

In DNA form, the CDR3 reads TGCAGCGTTTGCTGGACAGGCGAGGTGACCCAGTACTTC. It encodes CSVCWTGEVTQYF. The rearrangement uses TRBV29-1 and TRBJ2-5; TRBD1 matches at 7 bases. The CDR3 runs 13 residues. Germline-derived CDR1 and CDR2 are SQVTM and ANQGSEA. V was pared by 5 bases and J by 7 bases, with 10 bases of the junction left unmatched.

The genes are TRBV5-4 and TRBJ2-7; 12 bases line up with TRBD2. The CDR3 is 15 residues long. With V trimmed by 3 bases and J by 4 bases, 5 bases remained unmatched. Germline V lookup: CDR1 SGHNT, CDR2 YYREEE (reference sequence). The CDR3 region is CASSSKLAGGYEQYF. The CDR3 DNA reads as TGTGCCAGCAGCTCGAAACTAGCGGGGGGTTACGAGCAGTACTTC. The full variable domain, its missing parts supplied by reference TRBV5-4 and TRBJ2-7, is ETGVTQSPTHLIKTRGQQVTLRCSSQSGHNTVSWYQQALGQGPQFIFQYYREEENGRGNFPPRFSGLQFPNYSSELNVNALELDDSALYLCASSSKLAGGYEQYFGPGTRLTVT.

This rearrangement joins TRBV6-5 to TRBJ1-5; 9 positions match TRBD1. V was clipped by 6 bases and J by 3 bases; unmatched bases: 3. Germline CDR1 reads MNHEY; CDR2 reads SVGAGI. CDR3 length: 14 amino acids. The CDR3 here is CASRGQGNNQPQHF. The CDR3 nucleotides read TGTGCCAGCAGGGGACAGGGTAACAATCAGCCCCAGCATTTT.

This chain uses TRBV9 with TRBJ1-6; TRBD1 agrees at 9 bases. The CDR3 has 17 residues. V shed 3 bases, J shed 3 bases, and the junction held 7 bases outside the gene matches. Germline loops: CDR1 SGDLS, CDR2 YYNGEE. CDR3 sequence reads: CASSGLQGAIYNSPLHF. CDR3 in DNA: TGTGCCAGCAGCGGACTACAGGGGGCTATCTATAATTCACCCCTCCACTTT.

This clone was picked up a small number of times. One end of the junction is discordant with germline, which a read error may explain. This sequence joins TRBV2 and TRBJ2-1, with D hard to call. The germline V gene has CDR1 SNHLY and CDR2 FYNNEI. The CDR3 is 12 residues long. This CDR3 is CASSEANNAQFF. CDR3 in DNA: TGTGCCAGCAGTGAGGCCAACAATGCGCAGTTCTTC.

Only a few counts were recorded for this clone. The rearrangement uses TRBV5-4 and TRBJ2-7; no definite D call. Germline values: CDR1 SGHNT, CDR2 YYREEE (reference sequence). The CDR3 has 12 residues. Trimming took 1 base from V and 1 from J, leaving 3 bases between them. CDR3 residues: CASSLPSYEQYF. In DNA, the CDR3 is TGTGCCAGCAGCTTGCCTTCCTACGAGCAGTACTTC.

The J gene is TRBJ2-7, the V gene TRBV5-8; 8 nucleotides match TRBD1. The V and J ends lost 4 bases and 3 bases, in that order; junction bases with no gene match: 6. The germline gives CDR1 SGHTS, CDR2 YDEGEE. The CDR3 extends over 14 amino acids. CDR3 nucleotide sequence: TGTGCCAGCAGCCTGACAGGGGTCTACTACGAGCAGTACTTC. Translation: CASSLTGVYYEQYF. Supplemented by reference TRBV5-8 and TRBJ2-7, the full variable domain reads EAGVTQSPTHLIKTRGQQATLRCSPISGHTSVYWYQQALGLGLQFLLWYDEGEERNRGNFPPRFSGRQFPNYSSELNVNALELEDSALYLCASSLTGVYYEQYFGPGTRLTVT.

The chain links TRBV20-1 to TRBJ2-1, with D unresolved. Germline loops: CDR1 DFQATT, CDR2 SNEGSKA (reference sequence). With 3 bases removed from V and 7 bases from J, the gap between germline ends came to 4 bases. The CDR3 covers 10 residues. CDR3 sequence: CSARLNEQFF. The CDR3 DNA reads TGCAGTGCTAGGCTAAATGAGCAGTTCTTC.

With respect to this clone: The junction departs from the called germline gene at one end, perhaps through a read error. The rearrangement links TRBV7-9 to TRBJ1-2; no reliable D call. There are 15 residues in the CDR3. Germline V lookup: CDR1 SEHNR, CDR2 FQNEAQ (reference sequence). The DNA for the CDR3 is TGTTCCAGCAGCTTAGCCGCAGGAAATAGCTATGGCTACACCTTC. Residues: CSSSLAAGNSYGYTF.